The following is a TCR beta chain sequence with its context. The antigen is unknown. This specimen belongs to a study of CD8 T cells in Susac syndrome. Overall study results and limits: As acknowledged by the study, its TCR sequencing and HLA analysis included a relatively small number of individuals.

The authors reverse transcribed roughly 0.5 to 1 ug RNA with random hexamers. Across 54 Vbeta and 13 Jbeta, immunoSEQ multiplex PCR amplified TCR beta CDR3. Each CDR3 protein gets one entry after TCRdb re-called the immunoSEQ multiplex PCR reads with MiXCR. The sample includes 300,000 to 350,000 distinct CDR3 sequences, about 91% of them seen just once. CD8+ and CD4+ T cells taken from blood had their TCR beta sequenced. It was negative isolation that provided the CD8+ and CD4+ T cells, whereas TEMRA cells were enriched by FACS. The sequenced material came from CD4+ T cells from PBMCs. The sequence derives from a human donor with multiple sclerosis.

Here the CDR3 reads CASSTRSSPLHF. DNA for the CDR3: TGTGCCAGTAGTACTCGGTCTTCACCCCTCCACTTT. The chain joins TRBV19 to TRBJ1-6; D uncertain. The CDR3 runs 12 residues. From germline, CDR1 is LNHDA and CDR2 SQIVND (reference sequence). The germline V and J ends were trimmed by 4 bases and 9 bases, with 7 bases remaining between them.